This paragraph covers one T cell receptor (beta chain) sequence. The data are from a study of blood T cell repertoires in COVID-19. Background on the study: Samples came from the United States, Italy and Spain, spanning acute and convalescent COVID-19. PBMCs, B-cell-depleted T cells, or T cells provided the cDNA or gDNA that made up the material.

Trimming cost V 3 bases and J 2 bases; bases outside gene matches: 9. CDR1 is SGDLS, CDR2 YYNGEE, per germline. This CDR3 comprises 17 residues. Under the authors' procedure: Nucleated cell number was recorded as an estimate derived from reference gene primer amplification. TCRdb's copy holds only in-frame clones and misses some; the assay was immunoSEQ multiplex PCR. The DNA gave D and trimming, while V, J and clone size come from that table. The sample shows about 160,000 clones, around 93% of them seen only once. This TCR was recovered from a woman aged 45-59 years with acute or convalescent COVID-19. V usage is TRBV9 and J usage is TRBJ2-3; TRBD1 matches 10 bases. Sequencing was done on a sample of peripheral blood. The CDR3 DNA is TGTGCCAGCAGCGGGTGGGGACAGGGGAAGATCACAGATACGCAGTATTTT. Amino acids: CASSGWGQGKITDTQYF.